This T cell receptor beta chain was captured by sequencing in a study of cytomegalovirus exposure and HLA in healthy donors (dated by TCRdb to the late 2010s). Regarding the complete study: An earlier analysis of roughly 500 of the donors reported approximately 290 Gb of sequence data and more than 90 million unique TCR beta sequences from 150 million to 200 million T cells. Around 320 gigabases of sequencing data and approximately 85 million unique TCR sequences were included in an early release covering 550 to 800 HLA-typed donors. Among the roughly 380 genotyped donors, roughly 80% belonged to the genetic ancestry cluster associated with self-reported Caucasian donors. The study aimed to test whether signatures of past pathogen exposure could be identified by cataloging public T cell receptors. The study profiled the T cell repertoires of 500 to 800 subjects by immunosequencing and related them to cytomegalovirus serostatus. A separate validation cohort of roughly 130 different subjects was used in addition to the approximately 640-subject first cohort. High-throughput TCR immunosequencing, statistical association of individual TCRs with disease status, and machine learning were combined to predict cytomegalovirus infection status. In a later analysis, previously published TCR beta repertoires from 600 to 850 donors were re-analyzed and high-resolution HLA genotyping was added so that TCR occurrence patterns could be studied. Rather than using new phenotypic data, the later analysis identified candidate immune exposures from TCR beta sequences and from how often those sequences occurred across donors. An earlier analysis of some 500 of the donors applied high-throughput TCR beta sequencing to assess whether each TCR beta V gene segment acted as functional or pseudogenic. Donor age, sex, ethnicity and CMV serostatus were compiled together with the repertoire data. Genome-wide SNP genotypes for about three fifths of the roughly 700 donors were used in a later genetic analysis, which treated that subset as a discovery cohort. All discovery cohort repertoires had been generated on a single sequencing platform. HLA typing included class I and class II loci at four-digit resolution. The number of donors typed differed by locus, with roughly 629-640 for A, B, C, DRB1 and DQB1, roughly 550 for DQA1, 600 to 610 for DPA1, and under 490 for DPB1. A handful of DR-DQ haplotypes were handled as single units for association and clustering because linkage in the cohort was strong. Among about 370 genotyped donors of the cohort, an average of around 250,000 unique TCR beta nucleotide sequences was sequenced per donor, of which 15% to 20% were non-productive. The paper as a whole reports these results and caveats: According to the authors, the approach could potentially be generalized to other disease states and immunological phenotypes. Correlated functional status among segregating V segments might reflect linkage disequilibrium, but an unknown experimental factor could not be ruled out. Sequencing depth was assumed to be roughly uniform across donors in the presence/absence analyses, though that assumption may not hold. In a later genetic analysis, a missense DCLRE1C variant was associated with V-gene and J-gene trimming of TCR beta chains, and the association was replicated in an independent cohort. For the cohort, immune exposure information was limited to CMV serostatus. In a later analysis, HLA-associated TCR beta chains were found to be more clonally expanded and to have lower generation probabilities than equally common non-associated chains. A further reported finding was that TCR beta sequences accurately predicted the HLA-A and HLA-B alleles for most subjects in the first cohort. In an earlier analysis of over 550 of the donors, most TCR beta V segments were observed in productive rearrangements about 87% or about 30% of the time, broadly matching IMGT annotations. The earlier analysis of approximately 540 of the donors excluded over 15 rarely observed V segments, including chromosome 9 orphons, because counts were too low. Several of the top co-occurrence clusters appeared to be linked to parvovirus B19, influenza, CMV and Epstein-Barr virus, according to a later analysis. Three of the identified cytomegalovirus-associated TCR beta chains were confirmed in vitro to be specific for cytomegalovirus antigens. Cytomegalovirus status was reported to be diagnosed by the classifier with high specificity and sensitivity in both the original and validation cohorts. HLA typing was unavailable for some donors at each locus, so association tests used only the typed subset. In a later analysis, around 15,000 TCR beta sequences were associated with specific HLA alleles at a false discovery rate of 0.05. A total of roughly 160 TCR beta chains were listed by the study as associated with cytomegalovirus. In a later genetic analysis, fewer N-insertions in productive TCRs were reported among donors in an Asian-associated ancestry cluster than the roughly 670-donor mean. The 87-base-pair reads could not distinguish some IMGT-functional V segments, including TRBV6-2 and TRBV6-3, so those segments were excluded. A later analysis found that most CMV-associated TCR beta chains appeared HLA-restricted, with HLA associations seemingly driven largely by CMV exposure. Only TCR beta chains were sequenced in this cohort, and the absence of alpha or paired-chain data limited detectable features. When HLA alleles, especially DR and DQ, strongly co-occurred, TCR associations were difficult to assign to individual alleles. Most TCR sequences were seen in very few donors, while some public TCRs were found in many individuals. In a later analysis, the rate of TCR association differed among HLA loci, with DRB1 alleles having the most associated TCRs and HLA-C alleles having the fewest. A group of highly shared sequence variants was considered likely to be a technical artifact of the sequencing pipeline.

The cohort comprised 666 healthy bone marrow donors. All cohort members were sampled while nominally healthy, although unrecorded immune exposures were likely present. The donor tested CMV seronegative, placing the donor among the 350 to 400 seronegative members of the cohort. Every donor gave a peripheral blood sample, and the peripheral blood mononuclear cells from that sample were used for TCR beta sequencing. The Qiagen DNeasy Blood Extraction Kit was used to extract genomic DNA from the blood cell samples. Spanning cysteine to phenylalanine, the CDR3 consists of 16 amino acids. This entry keeps only the CDR3 DNA: 48 bases, framed from base 1. Trimmed from V: 6 bases; trimmed from J: 5 bases; junction bases lacking a gene match: 13. The germline V gene (reference sequence) supplies CDR1 LNHDA and CDR2 SQIVND. A remark on this clone: Its antigen target is currently unknown. It has no much larger one-base neighbor in the sample; base qualities were not kept.

The library relied on the immunoSEQ multiplex PCR assay. The multiplex PCR relied on a mix of 60 forward primers for TCR Vbeta segments and 13 reverse primers for TCR Jbeta segments. The CDR3 region of rearranged TCR beta genes was amplified from genomic DNA with a multiplex PCR assay. The Illumina HiSeq System was used to sequence the amplified TCR beta libraries as 87-base-pair reads. As for how the authors treated the data: A later analysis counted approximately 74 million unique TCR beta chains across the roughly 700 repertoires, and 10 million to 12 million of these chains were shared by at least two donors. A nearest-neighbor algorithm error-corrected the raw reads and collapsed the reads into unique sequences, merging closely related sequences to remove PCR and sequencing errors. V, D and J gene segments were assigned by aligning CDR3 sequences to IMGT reference sequences. For a sequence to be retained, at least a six-nucleotide match to both a V gene segment and a J gene segment was required. Rearrangements were classified as productive when the CDR3 lacked stop codons and remained in frame with V and J, and all other rearrangements were classified as non-productive. Following IMGT convention, CDR3 was defined as the stretch from the second conserved V-encoded cysteine up to the conserved J-encoded phenylalanine. The earlier analysis of about 530 of the donors excluded any sequence lacking an unambiguous match to a single V gene segment. An earlier analysis of 500 to 700 of the donors classified V segments as functional when productive rearrangements were above 56.7% and as segregating when the standard deviation between donors was above 5%. A statistical classification framework was built for diagnosing cytomegalovirus status from the catalog of TCR beta chain sequences. A later analysis assigned V and J genes by comparing TCR nucleotide sequences with IMGT/GENE-DB human TR gene sequences. Using the TCRdist pipeline, a later analysis assigned CDR3 sequences along with most-parsimonious VDJ recombination scenarios. In a later analysis, every TCR beta chain was defined by the combination of its CDR3 amino acid sequence and its V-gene family, and reads without a unique V-gene family were dropped. To address suspected cross-contamination and a sequencing artifact, a later analysis removed roughly 640 highly shared, low-generation-probability nucleotide sequences. A later analysis calculated a clonal expansion index for each public chain from normalized within-repertoire ranks of inferred template counts. In a later analysis, generation probabilities were computed with a VDJ recombination model fitted to out-of-frame rearrangements, and the resulting probabilities were checked against IGoR. In a later analysis, TCR-TCR, TCR-HLA and TCR-CMV co-occurrence was scored with hypergeometric tests, and a repertoire-size bias correction was applied to TCR pairs. In a later analysis, false discovery rates were estimated by permuting HLA or CMV assignments 20 times. A later analysis grouped co-occurring TCRs with DBSCAN, adding TCRdist sequence similarity when clustering within HLA-allele-positive subsets. Repertoires with fewer than 30,000 or more than 120,000 public chains, plus five repertoires with anomalous nucleotide sharing, were excluded from co-occurrence clustering. Sourced from immuneACCESS, this table was stored by TCRdb with only in-frame sequences that have V and J called. A share of the clones is absent; for the studies checked, an unresolved V gene accounts for under half, and the remainder has no known explanation. V and J calls plus clone size are reproduced from that table; the DNA served to infer D and trimming. Across this sample there are 200,000 to 250,000 clones, with roughly four fifths seen only once. Approximately 0.22% of the sample is in the top ten clones.

The receptor chain draws on TRBV19 and TRBJ1-1; 9 bases in between match TRBD1. Sequenced input: PBMCs. The TCR comes from a girl aged 2 to 9 in good health and CMV-seronegative. This receptor has the CDR3 CASRVLRGQGRTEAFF. In nucleotide form, the sequence is TGTGCCAGTAGAGTTTTAAGAGGACAGGGGCGGACTGAAGCTTTCTTT.